This T cell receptor beta chain was captured in a study of T cells in Graves' hyperthyroidism and ophthalmopathy. Amplified TCR beta CDR3 regions came from RNA transcripts. Using the HTBI primer set, a first-round RT-PCR was run on the TCR CDR3. TCRdb re-analysed the multiplex PCR reads in MiXCR, keeping a single row per CDR3 protein. The repertoire has 300,000 to 350,000 distinct CDR3 sequences, roughly 21% of them found once; the top ten carry about 50%. Uncontrolled infection, other autoimmune disease, pregnancy or lactation disqualified patients from enrolment. PBMCs were sourced from more than 9 ml fresh peripheral blood. General observations from the study: The model anticipated ophthalmopathy a median approximately 6.5 months pre-onset. Blood also carried most thyroid clonotypes expanded above 0.001.

Concerning this clonotype itself: Its antigen is not known.

This receptor was identified in a woman between 50 and 59 years old with Graves' hyperthyroidism. Sample: blood.

The CDR3 sequence is CATSSQRDERGYTF. The CDR3 nucleotides are TGTGCCACCAGCTCGCAGCGAGACGAGAGAGGCTACACCTTC. The chain recombines TRBV15 with TRBJ1-2; D gene ambiguous. V lost 5 bases and J 8 bases, leaving 18 bases between the germline ends. Germline loops: CDR1 LNHNV, CDR2 YYDKDF (reference sequence). This CDR3 has 14 amino acids.